This TCR beta chain was sequenced during a study of cytomegalovirus exposure and HLA in healthy donors. Vbeta (60) and Jbeta (13) primers were used in the PCR. Clones were read by immunoSEQ multiplex PCR, and TCRdb kept only the in-frame ones, dropping some. Here the sample spans some 110,000 clones, 13% to 15% being singletons. With 2 bases removed from V and 10 bases from J, the gap between germline ends came to 12 bases. This CDR3 comprises 14 residues. Germline V lookup: CDR1 SGHTA, CDR2 FQGNSA. V gene TRBV7-2 combines with J gene TRBJ1-6; weak D call: TRBD1 (5 bases). The sequenced sample was PBMCs. The clonotype was recovered from a female donor in good health and CMV-seronegative. The CDR3 DNA reads as TGTGCCAGCAGCTTAATCCGGGGGGGGTCACCCCTCCACTTT. The encoded protein is CASSLIRGGSPLHF.